This T cell receptor (beta chain) was obtained from a study of blood T cell repertoires in COVID-19 (dated by TCRdb to about 2020). Background on the whole study: The collaborator samples originated in the United States, Italy and Spain and spanned the acute and convalescent phases of COVID-19. The prospective study material was composed of cDNA or gDNA derived from T cells, B-cell-depleted T cells, or PBMCs. Deeply sampled blood TCRbeta repertoires from subjects exposed to, actively infected with, or recovered from COVID-19 were included in the dataset. The repertoires were released in a freely available public database meant as a resource for research on the immune response to SARS-CoV-2. Samples were obtained from the ongoing ImmuneRACE study (first 160 participants) and from 950 to 1,500 subjects provided by 6 global collaborators. Nearly every sample came with metadata listing a de-identified subject ID, COVID-19 status, age in years and sex. Where available, HLA class I and class II types were obtained from metadata supplied by the sample provider rather than from assay-based typing.

TCRbeta CDR3 regions were amplified from genomic DNA by means of the immunoSEQ Assay, a bias-controlled multiplex PCR. Processing in the source paper ran as follows. The number of nucleated cells in each sample was estimated from the amplification of reference gene primers within the assay. Sequence reads were collapsed and filtered to measure the absolute abundance of every unique TCRbeta CDR3 rearrangement. For each sample, productive Simpson clonality was calculated as the square root of Simpson's diversity index across productive rearrangements. The table comes from immuneACCESS by way of TCRdb, which keeps in-frame sequences with V and J called. Part of the clones is missing from these tables; in studies checked, under half for an unresolved V gene and the rest for unknown reasons. Clone size and V and J calls were adopted from that table, with D and trimming inferred from the DNA. The sample yields about 200,000 clones; 82% were counted once. The ten most abundant clones make up around 8% of the sample.

What the research found in general, with its limitations: The quantity of clinical and demographic metadata differed by source and by participant and was supplied without curation.

In regard to this clone: Its binding antigen is unknown. Nothing much larger sits one base from this clone, and base qualities are not available.

One collaborating source in Seattle enrolled patients while the patients were actively infected and followed the patients over time throughout the course of disease. The collaborating institutions used their own protocols to collect whole blood in K2EDTA tubes. For TCRbeta analysis, collaborators shipped samples in one of three forms: frozen whole blood, isolated PBMCs, or DNA extracted from either of those sample types. The germline V gene encodes CDR1 LGHDT and CDR2 YNNKEL (reference sequence). From cysteine to phenylalanine, the CDR3 is 18 amino acids long. The only DNA kept is the CDR3, 54 bases in frame from the first base. After removal of 0 bases from V and 4 bases from J, the junction retains 8 bases not matched to a gene.

The sequenced material came from peripheral blood. The rearrangement joined TRBV3-1 (or the pseudogene TRBV3-2) to TRBJ2-2, with 10 bases matching TRBD2. The TCR originated in a woman in her fifties or sixties with COVID-19, enrolled during active disease. The CDR3 is CASSQDWASGGRTGELFF. The DNA is as follows: TGTGCCAGCAGCCAAGATTGGGCTAGCGGGGGTCGCACCGGGGAGCTGTTTTTT.